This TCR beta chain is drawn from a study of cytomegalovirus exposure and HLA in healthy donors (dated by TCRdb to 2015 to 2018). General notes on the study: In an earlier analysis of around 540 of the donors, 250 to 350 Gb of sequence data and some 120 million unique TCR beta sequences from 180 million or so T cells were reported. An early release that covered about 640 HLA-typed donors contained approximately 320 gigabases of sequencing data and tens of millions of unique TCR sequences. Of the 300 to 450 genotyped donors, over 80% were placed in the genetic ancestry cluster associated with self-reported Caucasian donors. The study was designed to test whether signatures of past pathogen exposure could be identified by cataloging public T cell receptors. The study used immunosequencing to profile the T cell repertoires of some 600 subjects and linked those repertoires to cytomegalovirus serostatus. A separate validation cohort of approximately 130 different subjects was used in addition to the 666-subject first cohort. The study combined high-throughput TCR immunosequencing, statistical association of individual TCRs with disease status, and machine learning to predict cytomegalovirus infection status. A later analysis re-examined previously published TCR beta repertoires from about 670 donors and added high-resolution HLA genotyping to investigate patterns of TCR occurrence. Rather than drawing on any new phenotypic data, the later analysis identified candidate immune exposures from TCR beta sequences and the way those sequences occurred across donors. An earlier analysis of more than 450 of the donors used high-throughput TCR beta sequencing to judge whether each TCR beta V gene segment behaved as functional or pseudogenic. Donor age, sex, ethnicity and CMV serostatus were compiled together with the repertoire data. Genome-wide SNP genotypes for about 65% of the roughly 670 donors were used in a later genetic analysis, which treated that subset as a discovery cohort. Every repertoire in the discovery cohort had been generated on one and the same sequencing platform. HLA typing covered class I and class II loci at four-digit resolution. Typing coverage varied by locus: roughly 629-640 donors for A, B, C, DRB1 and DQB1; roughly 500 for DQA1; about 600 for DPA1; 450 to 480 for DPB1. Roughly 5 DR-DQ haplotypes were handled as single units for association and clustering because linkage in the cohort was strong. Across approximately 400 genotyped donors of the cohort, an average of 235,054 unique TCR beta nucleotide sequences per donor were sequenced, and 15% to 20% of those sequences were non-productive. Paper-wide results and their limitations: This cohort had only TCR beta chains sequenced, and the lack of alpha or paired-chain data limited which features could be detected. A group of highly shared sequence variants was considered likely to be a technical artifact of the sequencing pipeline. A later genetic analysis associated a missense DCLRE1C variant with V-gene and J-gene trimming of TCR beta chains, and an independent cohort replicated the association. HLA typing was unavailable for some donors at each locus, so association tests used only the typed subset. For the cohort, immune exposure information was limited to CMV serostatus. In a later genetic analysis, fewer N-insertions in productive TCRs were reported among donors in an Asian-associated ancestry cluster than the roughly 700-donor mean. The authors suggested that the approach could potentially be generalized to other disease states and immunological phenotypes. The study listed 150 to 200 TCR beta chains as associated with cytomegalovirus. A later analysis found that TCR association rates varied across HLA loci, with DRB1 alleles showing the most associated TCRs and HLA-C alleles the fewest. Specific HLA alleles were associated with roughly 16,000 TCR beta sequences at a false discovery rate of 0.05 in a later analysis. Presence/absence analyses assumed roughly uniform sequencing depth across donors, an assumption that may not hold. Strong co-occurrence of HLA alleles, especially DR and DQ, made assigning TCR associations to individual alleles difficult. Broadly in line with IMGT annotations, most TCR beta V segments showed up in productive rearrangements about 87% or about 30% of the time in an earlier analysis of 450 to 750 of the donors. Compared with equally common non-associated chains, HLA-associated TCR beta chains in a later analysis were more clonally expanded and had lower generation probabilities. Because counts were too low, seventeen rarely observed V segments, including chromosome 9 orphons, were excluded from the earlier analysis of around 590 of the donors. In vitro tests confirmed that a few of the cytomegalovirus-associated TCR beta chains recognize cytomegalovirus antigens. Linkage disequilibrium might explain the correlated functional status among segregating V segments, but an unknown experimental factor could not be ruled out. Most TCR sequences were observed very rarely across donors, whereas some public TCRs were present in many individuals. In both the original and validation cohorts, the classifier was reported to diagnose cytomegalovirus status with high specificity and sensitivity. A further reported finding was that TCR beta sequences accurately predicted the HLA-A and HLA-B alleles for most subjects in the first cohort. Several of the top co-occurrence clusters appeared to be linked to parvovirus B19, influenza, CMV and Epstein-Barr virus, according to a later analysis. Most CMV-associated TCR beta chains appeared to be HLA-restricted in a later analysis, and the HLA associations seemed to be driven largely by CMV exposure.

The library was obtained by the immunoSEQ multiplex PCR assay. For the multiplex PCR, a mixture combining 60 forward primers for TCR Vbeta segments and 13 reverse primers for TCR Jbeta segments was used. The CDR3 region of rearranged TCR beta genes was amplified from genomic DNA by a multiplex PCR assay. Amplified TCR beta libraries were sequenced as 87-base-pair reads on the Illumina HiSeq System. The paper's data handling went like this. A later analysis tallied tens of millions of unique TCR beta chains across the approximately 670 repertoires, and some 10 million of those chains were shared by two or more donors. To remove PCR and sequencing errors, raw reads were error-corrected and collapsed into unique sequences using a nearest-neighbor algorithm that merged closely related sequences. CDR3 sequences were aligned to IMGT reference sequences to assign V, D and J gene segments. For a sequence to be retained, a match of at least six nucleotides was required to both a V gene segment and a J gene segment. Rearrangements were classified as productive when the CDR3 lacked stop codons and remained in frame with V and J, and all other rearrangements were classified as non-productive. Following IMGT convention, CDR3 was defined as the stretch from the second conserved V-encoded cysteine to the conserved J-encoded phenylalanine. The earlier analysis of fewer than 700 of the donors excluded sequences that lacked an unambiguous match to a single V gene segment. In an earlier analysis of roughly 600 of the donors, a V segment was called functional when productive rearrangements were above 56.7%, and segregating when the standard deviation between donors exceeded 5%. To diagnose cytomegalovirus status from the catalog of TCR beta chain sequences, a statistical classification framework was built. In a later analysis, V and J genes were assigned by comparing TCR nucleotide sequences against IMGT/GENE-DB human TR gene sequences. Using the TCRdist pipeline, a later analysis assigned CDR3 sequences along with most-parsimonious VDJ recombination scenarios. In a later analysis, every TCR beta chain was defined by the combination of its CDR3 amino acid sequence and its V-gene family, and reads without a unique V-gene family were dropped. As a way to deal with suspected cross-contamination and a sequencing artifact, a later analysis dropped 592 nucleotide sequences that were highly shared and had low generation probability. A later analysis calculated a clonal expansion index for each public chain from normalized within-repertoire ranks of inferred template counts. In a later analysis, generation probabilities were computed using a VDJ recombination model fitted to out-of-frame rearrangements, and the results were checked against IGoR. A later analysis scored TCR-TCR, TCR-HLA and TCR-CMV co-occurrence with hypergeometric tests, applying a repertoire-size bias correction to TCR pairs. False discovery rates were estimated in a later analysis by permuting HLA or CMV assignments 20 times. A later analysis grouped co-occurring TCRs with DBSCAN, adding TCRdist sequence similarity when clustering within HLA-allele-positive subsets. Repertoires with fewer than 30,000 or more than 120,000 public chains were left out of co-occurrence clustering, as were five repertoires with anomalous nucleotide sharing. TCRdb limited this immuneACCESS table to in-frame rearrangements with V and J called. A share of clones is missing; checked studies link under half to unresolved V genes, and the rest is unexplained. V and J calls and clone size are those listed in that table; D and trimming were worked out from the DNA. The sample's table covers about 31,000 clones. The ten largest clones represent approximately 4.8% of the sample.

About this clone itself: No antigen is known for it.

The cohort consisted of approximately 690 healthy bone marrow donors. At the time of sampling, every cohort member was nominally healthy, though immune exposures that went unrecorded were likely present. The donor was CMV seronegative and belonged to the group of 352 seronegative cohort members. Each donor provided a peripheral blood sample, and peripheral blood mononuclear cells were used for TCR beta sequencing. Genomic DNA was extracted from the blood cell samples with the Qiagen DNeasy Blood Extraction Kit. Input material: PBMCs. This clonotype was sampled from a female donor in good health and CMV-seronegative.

DNA sequence: TGTGCCAGCAGCTTAGCGAATAGTGGGGGCGCCGGGAACACCATATATTTT. The translation is CASSLANSGGAGNTIYF. The chain is made from TRBV7-9 and TRBJ1-3; the D gene is perhaps TRBD1, on 6 matching bases. In the germline V gene (reference sequence), CDR1 corresponds to SEHNR and CDR2 to FQNEAQ. At the junction V is shortened by 0 bases and J by 7 bases, with 19 bases in between. The CDR3 measures 17 amino acids from cysteine to phenylalanine. Here the CDR3 DNA is all that survives: 51 bases in frame from base 1.